A single sample gave rise to the 8 T cell receptor beta chains below, sequenced in a study of T-cell reconstitution after alpha-beta-depleted transplantation in children (dated by TCRdb to the mid-2010s). Libraries were prepared through PCR. Data came from an Illumina HiSeq 2500. Molecular barcoding was employed in the preparation of TCR libraries, with unique molecular identifiers being used to normalize TCRbeta repertoire quantification. Through fastp at Q25 and MiXCR, TCRdb rebuilt clones from the public reads, retaining in-frame beta chains. Rows are combined by CDR3 protein, so each entry shows the most common genes and DNA. This sample lists some 550,000 distinct CDR3 sequences; under 25% were detected once. The ten largest clones capture over 12% of the sample. Sample treatment or condition, as interpreted from the label and publication: allogeneic hematopoietic cell transplantation with graft depleted of TCRalphabeta T cells and CD19 B cells.

Source: PBMCs, mostly from graft donor cells, taken 360 days after TCRalphabeta/CD19-depleted stem cell transplant. The receptors here all came from a boy under three years old who had a stem cell transplant for acute myeloid leukemia, so the T cells may come from the graft donor.

This chain connects TRBV28 to TRBJ1-2; no clear D gene. Germline-derived CDR1 and CDR2 are MDHEN and SYDVKM. The CDR3 consists of 11 residues. V lost 7 bases and J 6 bases, leaving 9 bases between the germline ends. The CDR3 DNA follows: TGTGCCAGCATGTGGGAACATGGCTACACCTTC. Translated: CASMWEHGYTF.

Ten or more counts support this clonotype. The chain is built from TRBV12-5 and TRBJ2-3; D ambiguous. Trimming removed 3 bases at V and 6 bases at J, with 7 bases between. Germline V gene lookup returns CDR1 LGHNT and CDR2 FRNRAP. CDR3 length equals 12 residues. CDR3 DNA sequence: TGTGCTAGTGGTTTCTCGGCGGATACGCAGTATTTT. Translation: CASGFSADTQYF.

The chain recombines TRBV20-1 with TRBJ2-7, with D uncertain. Germline V gene lookup returns CDR1 DFQATT and CDR2 SNEGSKA (reference sequence). Trimming took 0 bases from V and 1 from J, leaving 7 bases between them. This CDR3 contains 13 residues. The DNA for the CDR3 is TGCAGTGCTAGAGATGTAAATTCCTACGAGCAGTACGTC. Protein: CSARDVNSYEQYV.

This clonotype has a count of ten or more. The J gene is TRBJ2-2, the V gene TRBV12-3 or TRBV12-4; D possibly corresponds to TRBD1 (5 bases). CDR3 length equals 16 residues. V lost 5 bases to trimming and J lost 5 bases, with 18 bases between them. CDR3 DNA sequence: TGTGCCAGCAGTGACCGACAGCCCCTTTGGACCGGGGAGCTGTTTTTT. Translation gives CASSDRQPLWTGELFF.

The chain links TRBV20-1 to TRBJ1-5; weak D call: TRBD1 (6 bases). The ends were cut back, 0 bases at V and 7 bases at J, with 19 bases in the middle. The germline gives CDR1 DFQATT, CDR2 SNEGSKA (reference sequence). The CDR3 spans 16 residues. CDR3 loop: CSAREDGGRVRQPQHF. CDR3 in DNA: TGCAGTGCTAGAGAGGACGGGGGCAGGGTGAGGCAGCCCCAGCATTTT.

The chain couples TRBV15 to TRBJ2-6; unclear D gene. Trimming took off 5 bases at V and 0 bases at J, with 11 bases between the two ends. Germline-derived CDR1 and CDR2 are LNHNV and YYDKDF (reference sequence). This CDR3 region has 16 residues. CDR3 residues: CATSARPNSGANVLTF. In nucleotides, the CDR3 is TGTGCCACCAGCGCGCGGCCCAACTCTGGGGCCAACGTCCTGACTTTC.

This clonotype was picked up a small number of times. The genes are TRBV12-3 or TRBV12-4 and TRBJ2-3, with 8 nucleotides matching TRBD2. V gave up 1 base and J gave up 2 bases; unmatched junction bases: 5. This CDR3 has 16 residues. The CDR3 loop reads CASSLVGGAVTDTQYF. CDR3 sequence (DNA): TGTGCCAGCAGTTTAGTCGGGGGGGCAGTCACAGATACGCAGTATTTT.

The chain is built from TRBV11-2 and TRBJ2-3; possible D gene TRBD1, 6 bases. The CDR3 has 16 residues. V lost 5 bases and J lost 1, with 16 bases in between. CDR1 SGHAT and CDR2 FQNNGV come from the germline V gene. The CDR3 loop is CASSTTTGSGTDTQYF. Here the CDR3 DNA reads TGTGCCAGCAGCACAACGACAGGTAGTGGCACAGATACGCAGTATTTT.